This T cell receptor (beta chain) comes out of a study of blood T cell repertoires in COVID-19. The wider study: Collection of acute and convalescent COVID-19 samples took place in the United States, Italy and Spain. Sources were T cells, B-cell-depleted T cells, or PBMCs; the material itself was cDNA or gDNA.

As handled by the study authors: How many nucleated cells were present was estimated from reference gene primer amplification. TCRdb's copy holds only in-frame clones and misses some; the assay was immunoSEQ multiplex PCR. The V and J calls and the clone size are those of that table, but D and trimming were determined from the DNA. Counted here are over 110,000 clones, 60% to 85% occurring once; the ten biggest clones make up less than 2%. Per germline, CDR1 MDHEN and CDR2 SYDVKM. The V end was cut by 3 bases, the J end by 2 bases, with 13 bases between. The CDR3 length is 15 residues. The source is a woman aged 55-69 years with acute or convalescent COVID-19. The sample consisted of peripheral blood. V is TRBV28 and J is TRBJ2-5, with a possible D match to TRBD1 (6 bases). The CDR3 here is CASSFNRVGQETQYF. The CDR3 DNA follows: TGTGCCAGCAGTTTTAACAGGGTGGGGCAAGAGACCCAGTACTTC.